These 10 T cell receptor beta chains share one sample of origin, sequenced in a study of Ad26.COV2.S vaccination and SARS-CoV-2 variants. Profiling relied on immunoSEQ multiplex PCR, and the TCRdb table lists in-frame clones only, not all of them. The data hold hundreds of thousands of clones, with about 91% observed a single time. As for treatment: over 15 received Ad26.COV2.S at low or high dose, single or two shots; about 5 received placebo; per-sample allocation not given. The samples were gathered on day 63 after the first injection of vaccine or placebo. The specimen was peripheral blood, collected in a trial of Ad26.COV2.S vaccine versus placebo. Source of these receptors: a person aged 18-65 years who received the Ad26.COV2.S COVID-19 vaccine or a placebo.

The chain employs TRBV7-9 and TRBJ2-1, with a possible D match to TRBD2 (5 bases). The CDR3 extends over 15 amino acids. The V gene's germline CDR1 is SEHNR and CDR2 FQNEAQ (reference sequence). V dropped 2 bases and J dropped 2 bases, with 10 bases sitting between them. CDR3 protein: CASSLTAVPYNEQFF. The CDR3 DNA follows: TGTGCCAGCAGCTTAACAGCGGTGCCCTACAATGAGCAGTTCTTC.

V gene TRBV7-8 combines with J gene TRBJ1-1; tentative D call: TRBD1 (5 bases). V lost 3 bases and J lost 1, with 12 bases in between. This CDR3 region has 15 residues. The germline CDR1 and CDR2 sequences are SGHVS and FQNEAQ. CDR3 nucleotide sequence: TGTGCCAGCAGCTTTTTGGGGCGAAGGAACACTGAAGCTTTCTTT. Translated, it gives CASSFLGRRNTEAFF.

This clone was observed once. The chain links TRBV12-3 or TRBV12-4 to TRBJ2-5; D not certain. V shed 7 bases and J shed 7 bases, with 10 bases lying between them. The CDR3 extends over 11 amino acids. The CDR3 reads CASMNSRTQYF. CDR3 DNA sequence: TGTGCCAGCATGAACTCTAGGACCCAGTACTTC.

The chain joins TRBV3-1 (or the pseudogene TRBV3-2) to TRBJ1-6, with D hard to call. Trimming cost V 5 bases and J 8 bases, with 10 bases left between them. The CDR3 is 13 residues long. Germline V gives CDR1 LGHDT, CDR2 YNNKEL (reference sequence). In DNA, the CDR3 is TGTGCCAGCAGCAAAATTCCCTATTCACCCCTCCACTTT. Its translation: CASSKIPYSPLHF.

This clone was recorded once. The chain uses TRBV12-3 or TRBV12-4 and TRBJ1-2; D is undetermined. V lost 3 bases to trimming and J lost 2 bases, with 7 bases between them. The CDR3 contains 13 residues. The CDR3 loop reads CASSFRQNYGYTF. CDR3 nucleotides: TGTGCCAGCAGTTTTAGGCAGAACTATGGCTACACCTTC.

This chain joins TRBV9 and TRBJ2-3; possibly TRBD1 for D (5 bases). The CDR3 spans 14 residues. With 0 bases removed from V and 1 base from J, the gap between germline ends came to 6 bases. Germline V gene sequence: CDR1 SGDLS, CDR2 YYNGEE. Here the CDR3 DNA reads TGTGCCAGCAGCGTAGTGGGGCGCACAGATACGCAGTATTTT. Its protein product is CASSVVGRTDTQYF.

The sample holds one count of this clone. The J gene is TRBJ2-2, the V gene TRBV24-1, with TRBD2 matching over 16 bases. CDR1 KGHDR and CDR2 SFDVKD come from the germline V gene. The V and J ends lost 4 bases and 7 bases, in that order; junction bases with no gene match: 11. The CDR3 runs to 19 residues. The CDR3 sequence: CATSELGTSGRAIGGELFF. CDR3 in DNA: TGTGCCACCAGTGAACTAGGGACTAGCGGGAGGGCCATCGGCGGGGAGCTGTTTTTT.

This chain uses TRBV10-3 with TRBJ2-3, with D possibly being TRBD2 (7 bases). Between the trimmed V and J ends, which lost 11 bases and 3 bases, there was a span of 18 bases. This CDR3 has 14 residues. Germline V lookup: CDR1 ENHRY, CDR2 SYGVKD. The CDR3 coding sequence is TGTGCCGCAGACTTGGGGGGGCCAACAGATACGCAGTATTTT. Its translation: CAADLGGPTDTQYF.

V usage is TRBV10-3 and J usage is TRBJ2-5; 8 bases line up with TRBD1. The germline V gene encodes CDR1 ENHRY and CDR2 SYGVKD. Losses at the gene ends were 0 bases for V and 5 bases for J; bases not matched to a gene: 8. The CDR3 contains 16 residues. The CDR3 DNA reads as TGTGCCATCAGTGAGTCGGGACAGGCCTGGGGGGAGACCCAGTACTTC. Its protein product is CAISESGQAWGETQYF.

V gene TRBV9 combines with J gene TRBJ2-3, with D unclear. In germline, CDR1 is SGDLS, CDR2 YYNGEE. The CDR3 sequence is 14 residues long. V was trimmed by 4 bases and J by 2 bases, leaving 11 bases between them. The CDR3 nucleotides read TGTGCCAGCAGCTTTAACTACGCCACAGATACGCAGTATTTT. Protein product: CASSFNYATDTQYF.